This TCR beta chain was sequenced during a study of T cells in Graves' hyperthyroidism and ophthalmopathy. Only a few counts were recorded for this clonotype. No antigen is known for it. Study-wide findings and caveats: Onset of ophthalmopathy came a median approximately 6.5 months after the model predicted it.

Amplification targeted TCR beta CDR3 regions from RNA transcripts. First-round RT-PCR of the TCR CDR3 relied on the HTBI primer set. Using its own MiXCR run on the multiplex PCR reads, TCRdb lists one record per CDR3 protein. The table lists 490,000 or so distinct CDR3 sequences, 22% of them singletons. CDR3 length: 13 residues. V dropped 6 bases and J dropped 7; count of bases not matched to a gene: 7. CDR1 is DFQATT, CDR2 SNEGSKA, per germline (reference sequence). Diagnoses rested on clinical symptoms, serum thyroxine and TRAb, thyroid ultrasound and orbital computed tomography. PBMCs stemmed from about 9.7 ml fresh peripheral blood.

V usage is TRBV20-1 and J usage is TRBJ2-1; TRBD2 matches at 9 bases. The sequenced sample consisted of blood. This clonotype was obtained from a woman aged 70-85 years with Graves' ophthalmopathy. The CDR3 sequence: CSAVAGVKNEQFF. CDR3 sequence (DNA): TGCAGTGCGGTAGCGGGAGTCAAGAATGAGCAGTTCTTC.